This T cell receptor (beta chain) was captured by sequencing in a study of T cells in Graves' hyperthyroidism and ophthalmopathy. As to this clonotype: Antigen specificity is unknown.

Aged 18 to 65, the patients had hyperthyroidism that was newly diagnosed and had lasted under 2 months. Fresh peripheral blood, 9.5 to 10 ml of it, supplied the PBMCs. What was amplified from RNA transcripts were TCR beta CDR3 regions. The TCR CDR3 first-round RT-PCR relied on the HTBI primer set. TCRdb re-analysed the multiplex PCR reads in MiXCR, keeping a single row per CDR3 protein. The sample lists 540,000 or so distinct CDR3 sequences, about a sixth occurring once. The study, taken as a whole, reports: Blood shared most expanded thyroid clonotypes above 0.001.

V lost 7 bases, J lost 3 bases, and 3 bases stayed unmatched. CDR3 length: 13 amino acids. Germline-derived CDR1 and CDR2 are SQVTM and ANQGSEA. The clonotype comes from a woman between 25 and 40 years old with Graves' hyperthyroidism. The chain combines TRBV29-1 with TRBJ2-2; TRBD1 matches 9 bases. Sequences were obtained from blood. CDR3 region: CSGTGADTGELFF. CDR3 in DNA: TGCAGCGGGACAGGGGCGGACACCGGGGAGCTGTTTTTT.